A single sample is the source of the 3 T cell receptor beta chains below, sequenced in a study of T-cell reconstitution after alpha-beta-depleted transplantation in children. Unique molecular identifiers tagged the TCRbeta library. MiXCR was run by TCRdb on the PCR reads, yielding one entry per CDR3 protein. The sample has about 980,000 distinct CDR3 sequences, roughly 29% seen once; the top ten hold roughly 28%. The sample in question was PBMCs, mostly from graft donor cells, obtained 360 days after TCRalphabeta/CD19-depleted stem cell transplant. The source of these receptors is a boy under two years old who had a stem cell transplant for SCID, so the T cells may come from the graft donor.

In DNA form, the CDR3 reads TGTGCCAGCAGTTCTATCGACCGGCTCGCTGAAGCTTTCTTT. This translates into CASSSIDRLAEAFF. The chain employs TRBV27 and TRBJ1-1; D unclear. CDR1 and CDR2 from the germline V gene are MNHEY and SMNVEV (reference sequence). The CDR3 has 14 residues. Trimming shortened V by 4 bases and J by 6 bases, and 15 bases separated the two germline ends.

V is TRBV5-5 and J is TRBJ1-5; D is perhaps TRBD1 (5 bases). The length of the CDR3 is 15 residues. Germline V gives CDR1 SGHKS, CDR2 YYEKEE (reference sequence). The germline V and J ends were trimmed by 4 bases and 5 bases, with 16 bases remaining between them. In nucleotides, the CDR3 is TGTGCCAGCAGCGCCGACAGAAGTAGGTATCAGCCCCAGCATTTT. This sequence encodes CASSADRSRYQPQHF. Full variable domain (missing parts from reference TRBV5-5 and TRBJ1-5): DAGVTQSPTHLIKTRGQQVTLRCSPISGHKSVSWYQQVLGQGPQFIFQYYEKEERGRGNFPDRFSARQFPNYSSELNVNALLLGDSALYLCASSADRSRYQPQHFGDGTRLSIL.

This clonotype was observed a few times. The chain combines TRBV12-3 or TRBV12-4 with TRBJ2-1; D may be TRBD1 or TRBD2 (5 bases each). The CDR3 extends over 13 amino acids. V was shortened by 7 bases and J by 7 bases, with 14 bases between the two germline ends. CDR3: CASTVLEGNEQFF. The CDR3, as DNA: TGTGCCAGCACCGTGCTTGAGGGGAATGAGCAGTTCTTC.